One sample yielded the 21 T cell receptor beta chains listed below, sequenced in a study of OX40 agonist ivuxolimab in advanced cancers. Repertoires were generated with immunoSEQ multiplex PCR, while TCRdb's copy carries only in-frame clones and drops some. Of some 100,000 clones in the sample, around 94% were seen once. This specimen was CD4+ or CD8+ T cells sorted from blood, taken in a trial of the OX40 agonist ivuxolimab. These receptors were collected from an adult with an advanced solid tumor such as melanoma, head and neck, liver or kidney cancer.

CDR3 DNA sequence: TGTGCCAGCAGCTTCCCGGGACGGGGCTACACCTTC. Protein: CASSFPGRGYTF. The chain uses TRBV7-9 and TRBJ1-2; tentative D call: TRBD1 (5 bases). With 3 bases removed from V and 8 bases from J, the gap between germline ends came to 10 bases. Germline CDR1 reads SEHNR; CDR2 reads FQNEAQ (reference sequence). The CDR3 runs to 12 residues.

The J gene is TRBJ1-2, the V gene TRBV2; D unresolved. The CDR3 has 15 residues. The ends were cut back, 5 bases at V and 1 base at J, with 14 bases in the middle. The germline gives CDR1 SNHLY, CDR2 FYNNEI. The CDR3 nucleotides are TGTGCCAGCAGTCCGGACGGGGTTTTTAACTATGGCTACACCTTC. Protein sequence: CASSPDGVFNYGYTF.

CDR3 sequence (DNA): TGTGCCAGCAGCTTGGACGGGACTAGACCGTTCTTC. Translating it yields CASSLDGTRPFF. The chain employs TRBV5-4 and TRBJ2-1; TRBD2 matches at 8 bases. The CDR3 loop spans 12 amino acids. V was pared by 0 bases and J by 15 bases, with 5 bases of the junction left unmatched. Per germline, CDR1 SGHNT and CDR2 YYREEE (reference sequence).

The CDR3 spells CASSAGSYLYNEQFF. The CDR3 DNA is TGTGCCAGCAGCGCGGGATCGTACCTATACAATGAGCAGTTCTTC. V gene TRBV9 combines with J gene TRBJ2-1; possibly TRBD2 for D (5 bases). CDR1 SGDLS and CDR2 YYNGEE come from the germline V gene. The length of the CDR3 is 15 residues. The V gene lost 3 bases and the J gene lost 4 bases, with 14 bases spanning the gap.

The chain recombines TRBV7-6 with TRBJ1-1; unclear D gene. Germline assignment: CDR1 SGHVS and CDR2 FNYEAQ. CDR3 length: 13 amino acids. Trimming removed 6 bases at V and 2 bases at J, with 10 bases between. The CDR3 sequence: CASSLGRNTEAFF. The CDR3 nucleotides are TGTGCCAGCAGTCTAGGCCGTAACACTGAAGCTTTCTTT. Filled out from reference TRBV7-6 and TRBJ1-1, the complete variable domain reads GAGVSQSPRYKVTKRGQDVALRCDPISGHVSLYWYRQALGQGPEFLTYFNYEAQQDKSGLPNDRFSAERPEGSISTLTIQRTEQRDSAMYRCASSLGRNTEAFFGQGTRLTVV.

This chain uses TRBV4-1 with TRBJ2-1, with D unresolved. The ends were cut back, 3 bases at V and 10 bases at J, with 10 bases in the middle. Per the germline V gene, CDR1 is MGHRA and CDR2 is YSYEKL. The CDR3 contains 12 residues. CDR3 region: CASSHLGDEQFF. The CDR3 DNA reads TGCGCCAGCAGCCACCTTGGAGACGAGCAGTTCTTC.

V and J are TRBV7-3 and TRBJ2-6; D is possibly TRBD1 or TRBD2 (5 bases each). Trimming pared 3 bases from V and 2 bases from J, leaving 17 bases between. The CDR3 spans 18 residues. The germline CDR1 and CDR2 sequences are SGHTA and FQGTGA. The CDR3 here is CASSFIRDQRAGANVLTF. The DNA for the CDR3 is TGTGCCAGCAGCTTTATCCGGGACCAGAGGGCTGGGGCCAACGTCCTGACTTTC.

V is TRBV7-8 and J is TRBJ1-1; 8 bases agree with TRBD1. The length of the CDR3 is 16 residues. Losses at the gene ends were 2 bases for V and 5 bases for J; bases not matched to a gene: 10. The germline gives CDR1 SGHVS, CDR2 FQNEAQ. CDR3 loop: CASSLPLDRGSTEAFF. CDR3 sequence (DNA): TGTGCCAGCAGCTTACCTCTCGACAGGGGATCGACTGAAGCTTTCTTT.

The chain uses TRBV9 and TRBJ2-7; 8 nucleotides align to TRBD2. Trimming at V came to 4 bases and at J to 0 bases, leaving 6 bases not matched to a gene. Germline assignment: CDR1 SGDLS and CDR2 YYNGEE. The CDR3 has 15 amino acids. CDR3 sequence reads: CASSQAGASSYEQYF. CDR3 nucleotides: TGTGCCAGCAGCCAAGCGGGAGCGAGCTCCTACGAGCAGTACTTC.

The rearrangement links TRBV9 to TRBJ2-5, with D perhaps TRBD2 (5 bases). Germline lookup yields CDR1 SGDLS and CDR2 YYNGEE. The CDR3 has 15 amino acids. Trimming shortened V by 4 bases and J by 1 base, and 14 bases separated the two germline ends. This chain's CDR3 is CASSPRGLAQETQYF. The DNA for the CDR3 is TGTGCCAGCAGCCCCCGAGGGCTAGCCCAAGAGACCCAGTACTTC.

This sequence joins TRBV5-1 and TRBJ2-2, with D hard to call. Trimming stripped 5 bases from V and 8 bases from J, with 10 bases between. CDR1 SGHRS and CDR2 YFSETQ come from the germline V gene. The CDR3 contains 12 residues. CDR3 residues: CASSLTAGELFF. For the CDR3, the DNA is TGCGCCAGCAGTTTGACGGCGGGGGAGCTGTTTTTT.

The chain uses TRBV11-3 and TRBJ2-1, with TRBD2 matching 12 bases. This CDR3 has 15 residues. Trimming removed 4 bases from V and 9 bases from J; junction bases left unmatched: 7. Germline CDR1 is SGHNT and CDR2 is YENEEA. CDR3 sequence: CASSSRTSGIGEQFF. The CDR3 nucleotides read TGTGCCAGCAGCTCGCGGACTAGCGGGATCGGTGAGCAGTTCTTC.

The gene calls are TRBV28 and TRBJ2-3; D is unclear. V lost 8 bases and J 4 bases, leaving 13 bases between the germline ends. The CDR3 is 13 residues long. The germline V gene has CDR1 MDHEN and CDR2 SYDVKM. The CDR3 nucleotides read TGTGCCAGCTCCCCCGTTCATTCAGATACGCAGTATTTT. Translating gives CASSPVHSDTQYF.

This rearrangement joins TRBV2 to TRBJ2-4; the D gene is possibly TRBD1 (5 bases). V dropped 1 base and J dropped 1 base, with 14 bases sitting between them. The CDR3 spans 17 residues. Germline V lookup: CDR1 SNHLY, CDR2 FYNNEI. The CDR3 nucleotides are TGTGCCAGCAGTGAAGAGACAGTCTTACTGGCCAAAAACATTCAGTACTTC. Translated: CASSEETVLLAKNIQYF.

The chain recombines TRBV7-9 with TRBJ1-1, with D perhaps TRBD1 (5 bases). V gave up 5 bases and J gave up 2 bases, with 15 bases separating them. The CDR3 length is 15 residues. Germline V gene sequence: CDR1 SEHNR, CDR2 FQNEAQ (reference sequence). The CDR3 bases are TGTGCCAGCAGCACCAGGGACGGCGGAAACACTGAAGCTTTCTTT. Amino acids: CASSTRDGGNTEAFF. The full variable domain, in which reference TRBV7-9 and TRBJ1-1 provide the parts outside the CDR3, is DTGVSQNPRHKITKRGQNVTFRCDPISEHNRLYWYRQTLGQGPEFLTYFQNEAQLEKSRLLSDRFSAERPKGSFSTLEIQRTEQGDSAMYLCASSTRDGGNTEAFFGQGTRLTVV.

As DNA, the CDR3 is TGTGCCAGCAGCCCTTTGGGGATATTTCAAGAGACCCAGTACTTC. It codes for CASSPLGIFQETQYF. V usage is TRBV7-6 and J usage is TRBJ2-5; no clear D. Trimming stripped 5 bases from V and 2 bases from J, with 15 bases between. Germline V lookup: CDR1 SGHVS, CDR2 FNYEAQ. The CDR3 extends over 15 amino acids.

The chain links TRBV18 to TRBJ2-3; D might be TRBD2 (5 bases). Looked up from germline, CDR1 is KGHSH and CDR2 is LQKENI. The CDR3 contains 12 residues. Trimming cost V 2 bases and J 5 bases, with 5 bases left between them. The chain's CDR3 is CASSPAGDTQYF. DNA of the CDR3: TGTGCCAGCTCACCAGCGGGAGATACGCAGTATTTT.

The chain is built from TRBV6-5 and TRBJ1-2; D not resolved. This CDR3 is 15 amino acids long. The germline gives CDR1 MNHEY, CDR2 SVGAGI. Trimming pared 8 bases from V and 1 base from J, leaving 17 bases between. CDR3 loop: CASFSSTDFNYGYTF. The CDR3, as DNA: TGTGCCAGCTTCAGCAGTACTGATTTTAACTATGGCTACACCTTC.

This rearrangement joins TRBV13 to TRBJ1-1; D is possibly TRBD1 (5 bases). CDR3 length equals 12 residues. Deletions cut 3 bases from V and 8 bases from J, with 10 bases between. CDR1 is PRHDT and CDR2 is FYEKMQ in the germline V gene (reference sequence). The CDR3 here is CASSLGGNEAFF. The DNA of the CDR3 is TGTGCCAGCAGCTTGGGGGGGAACGAAGCTTTCTTT.

The chain is built from TRBV4-1 and TRBJ1-5, with D unresolved. Germline CDR1 reads MGHRA; CDR2 reads YSYEKL. Trimming removed 1 base at V and 5 bases at J, with 6 bases between. The CDR3 has 13 amino acids. CDR3 protein: CASSQVLDQPQHF. CDR3 coding DNA: TGCGCCAGCAGCCAAGTCTTGGATCAGCCCCAGCATTTT.

Concerning this clone: One end of the junction is discordant with germline, which a read error may explain. The chain combines TRBV11-2 with TRBJ2-5; D not certain. Germline V gene sequence: CDR1 SGHAT, CDR2 FQNNGV. The CDR3 is 14 residues long. The CDR3 bases are TGTGCCAGCAGCTTAGGGCCTGCCGCTTTCTCCCCCGACTTC. Its translation is CASSLGPAAFSPDF.